These 16 T cell receptor beta chains were sequenced from one sample in a study of CD8 T cells in ankylosing spondylitis. TCRdb passed the 5' RACE reads through MiXCR, listing each CDR3 protein once. The data hold 130,000 or so distinct CDR3 sequences, with about an eighth observed a single time. Sample: blood, either unsorted or a sorted T cell fraction (not recorded which). The origin of the receptors is a female donor with ankylosing spondylitis or in good health (not recorded which).

This clonotype was seen repeatedly, ten times or more. This chain uses TRBV19 with TRBJ2-5; D not certain. The CDR3 spans 13 residues. V lost 6 bases and J lost 2, with 10 bases in between. Germline-derived CDR1 and CDR2 are LNHDA and SQIVND (reference sequence). The CDR3, as DNA: TGTGCCAGTAGCCGATCACGTCAAGAGACCCAGTACTTC. This codes for CASSRSRQETQYF.

Only a few counts were recorded for this clonotype. This sequence joins TRBV11-3 and TRBJ1-2; 7 positions agree with TRBD1. The V segment lost 5 bases and the J segment 10 bases; nucleotides outside the gene matches: 4. The CDR3 has 11 residues. CDR1 and CDR2 (germline): SGHNT, YENEEA. The CDR3 protein is CASSPDRPYTF. CDR3 bases: TGTGCCAGCAGCCCGGACAGGCCCTACACCTTC.

V usage is TRBV7-9 and J usage is TRBJ1-5; weak D call: TRBD1 (5 bases). V was shortened by 5 bases and J by 9 bases, with 8 bases between the two germline ends. This CDR3 region has 11 residues. Germline-derived CDR1 and CDR2 are SEHNR and FQNEAQ (reference sequence). The CDR3 bases are TGTGCCAGCAGCGCCGGGGGGCCCCAGCATTTT. This codes for CASSAGGPQHF.

There are many counts of this clonotype. V is TRBV5-5 and J is TRBJ2-1, with 8 bases identical to TRBD2. V shed 5 bases and J 7 bases; nucleotides not matched to a gene: 11. The CDR3 covers 15 residues. Germline V gives CDR1 SGHKS, CDR2 YYEKEE (reference sequence). The CDR3 spells CASRFGRGRRNEQFF. In nucleotides, the CDR3 is TGTGCCAGCAGATTTGGTCGCGGGAGGCGAAATGAGCAGTTCTTC.

This clonotype was counted ten times or more. The CDR3 nucleotides read TGTGCCAGCATCGGGGGGTATACGCAGTATTTT. Encoded protein: CASIGGYTQYF. The chain employs TRBV28 and TRBJ2-3; TRBD2 aligns across 7 bases. Per germline, CDR1 MDHEN and CDR2 SYDVKM. The CDR3 spans 11 residues. V shed 7 bases and J 7 bases; nucleotides not matched to a gene: 2.

This clonotype was seen at least ten times. The gene calls are TRBV2 and TRBJ2-3; D might be TRBD1 or TRBD2, each matching 5 bases. Germline CDR1 is SNHLY and CDR2 is FYNNEI. The CDR3 runs to 17 residues. The ends were cut back, 7 bases at V and 0 bases at J, with 20 bases in the middle. CDR3 coding DNA: TGTGCCAGCAATCGACAGATCCCGGGGTGGAGCACAGATACGCAGTATTTT. It codes for CASNRQIPGWSTDTQYF.

This clonotype occurred many times. This CDR3 reads CASSVTGGNTIYF. CDR3 coding DNA: TGTGCCAGCAGTGTGACAGGAGGAAACACCATATATTTT. The chain carries TRBV27 and TRBJ1-3; D is perhaps TRBD1 (6 bases). Trimming shortened V by 5 bases and J by 4 bases, and 9 bases separated the two germline ends. This CDR3 has 13 residues. The germline V gene encodes CDR1 MNHEY and CDR2 SMNVEV (reference sequence).

This clonotype was detected many times. The chain combines TRBV5-1 with TRBJ1-2; D is ambiguous. This CDR3 comprises 12 residues. Trimming took 0 bases from V and 6 from J, leaving 6 bases between them. Per the germline V gene, CDR1 is SGHRS and CDR2 is YFSETQ. This chain's CDR3 is CASSLASDGYTF. CDR3 nucleotides: TGCGCCAGCAGCTTGGCGAGTGATGGCTACACCTTC.

This clonotype was counted ten times or more. The chain employs TRBV12-3 or TRBV12-4 and TRBJ1-1; D is ambiguous. Trimming took off 5 bases at V and 2 bases at J, with 15 bases between the two ends. There are 15 residues in the CDR3. Here the CDR3 reads CASSQEDIGNTEAFF. Written as DNA, the CDR3 is TGTGCCAGCAGTCAGGAAGACATTGGAAACACTGAAGCTTTCTTT.

This clonotype came up many times. The DNA of the CDR3 is TGTGCCAGCAGCGTGGTGGCTAATGAAAAACTGTTTTTT. It translates to CASSVVANEKLFF. This chain connects TRBV7-6 to TRBJ1-4; no firm D call. The CDR3 spans 13 residues. In germline, CDR1 is SGHVS, CDR2 FNYEAQ. V lost 5 bases and J 3 bases, leaving 7 bases between the germline ends.

This clonotype was picked up many times. The rearrangement uses TRBV7-9 and TRBJ2-2, with D tentatively TRBD2 (7 bases). CDR3 length: 15 amino acids. From germline, CDR1 is SEHNR and CDR2 FQNEAQ (reference sequence). V lost 2 bases to trimming and J lost 4 bases, with 11 bases between them. The CDR3: CASSLSGGITGELFF. CDR3 in DNA: TGTGCCAGCAGCTTATCGGGGGGCATCACCGGGGAGCTGTTTTTT.

As to this clonotype: This sequence may be a read error, since a much larger clone differs from it by one base. The chain employs TRBV9 and TRBJ2-5, with D perhaps TRBD2 (6 bases). Germline-derived CDR1 and CDR2 are SGDLS and YYNGEE. The CDR3 runs 13 residues. The V and J ends lost 0 bases and 7 bases respectively, with 10 bases between them. CDR3 region: CASSVGEGGTQYF. Written as DNA, the CDR3 is TGTGCCAGCAGCGTAGGAGAGGGAGGGACCCAGTACTTC.

The table lists this clonotype with a few counts. One end of the junction is discordant with germline, which a read error may explain. This chain joins TRBV20-1 and TRBJ2-1; TRBD2 might be the D (6 bases). This CDR3 region has 13 residues. CDR1 and CDR2 from the germline V gene are DFQATT and SNEGSKA (reference sequence). The CDR3 region is CSTPGDSFNEQFF. For the CDR3, the DNA is TGCAGTACTCCCGGGGACTCCTTCAATGAGCAGTTCTTC.

The sample holds many counts of this clonotype. V usage is TRBV20-1 and J usage is TRBJ1-2; D ambiguous. CDR3 length equals 13 residues. Germline assignment: CDR1 DFQATT and CDR2 SNEGSKA (reference sequence). V gave up 0 bases and J gave up 4 bases, with 9 bases separating them. The CDR3 protein is CSARDLETYGYTF. For the CDR3, the DNA is TGCAGTGCTAGAGATCTCGAAACCTATGGCTACACCTTC.

This clonotype was recorded many times. This rearrangement joins TRBV11-2 to TRBJ1-5; the D is unclear. This CDR3 has 14 residues. CDR1 and CDR2 from the germline V gene are SGHAT and FQNNGV. V shed 5 bases and J shed 3 bases, with 11 bases lying between them. CDR3 in DNA: TGTGCCAGCAGCCCCTCAGGTCCCAATCAGCCCCAGCATTTT. It is translated as CASSPSGPNQPQHF.

The table lists this clonotype with a few counts. The chain uses TRBV5-5 and TRBJ2-3; a weak D match, TRBD1 (5 bases). CDR1 SGHKS and CDR2 YYEKEE come from the germline V gene (reference sequence). V lost 4 bases and J lost 10, with 25 bases in between. The CDR3 consists of 16 residues. Here the CDR3 DNA reads TGTGCCAGCAGCCCGGACGAGGCCGTCGAGCCAGGGCCGCAGTATTTT. It translates to CASSPDEAVEPGPQYF.